This T cell receptor (beta chain) was identified in a study of T cell responses to AZD1222 COVID-19 vaccine. Study information: Pooled samples include second doses given at about 4 or 12 weeks.

This CDR3 has 14 residues. V gave up 3 bases and J gave up 0 bases, with 6 bases separating them. Per the germline V gene, CDR1 is SEHNR and CDR2 is FQNEAQ (reference sequence). Regarding the study as a whole: Seropositive status at baseline applied to only a handful of AZD1222 recipients. The study sampled repertoires only after the peak T cell response. White British ancestry dominated among donors, who included more females, and clonal diversity was possibly underestimated.

To note about this clone: The antigen remains unidentified.

The assay was immunoSEQ multiplex PCR, and TCRdb's table has in-frame clones only and misses some. The data show some 71,000 clones, 84% seen once. This receptor was obtained from an adult in good health. The chain links TRBV7-9 to TRBJ1-3; D unclear. This sample comprised peripheral blood, obtained on day 0 of AZD1222 vaccination. DNA of the CDR3: TGTGCCAGCAGCTTGGGAAACTCTGGAAACACCATATATTTT. Protein: CASSLGNSGNTIYF.